The 10 T cell receptor beta chains below come from one sample, sequenced in a study of identical twins. TCRdb reprocessed the 5' RACE reads via MiXCR and lists one record per CDR3 protein. The table shows roughly 710,000 distinct CDR3 sequences, with approximately 6% occurring only once. What was sequenced was naive T cells sorted from blood. These receptors were obtained from a man between 18 and 29 years old in good health.

The table lists this clonotype with many counts. The rearrangement joins TRBV12-3 or TRBV12-4 to TRBJ2-2, with a weak D call TRBD1 (6 bases). CDR3 size: 16 residues. V lost 3 bases and J 4 bases, leaving 15 bases between the germline ends. CDR3 coding DNA: TGTGCCAGCAGTTTGCGTGAGAGGGGGAGCACCGGGGAGCTGTTTTTT. Its translation is CASSLRERGSTGELFF.

This clonotype has a count of ten or more. V usage is TRBV12-3 or TRBV12-4 and J usage is TRBJ2-3; TRBD1 aligns across 8 bases. The CDR3 runs 12 residues. V lost 6 bases and J lost 7; bases outside the gene matches: 3. The CDR3 loop is CASRGTGNTQYF. CDR3 nucleotide sequence: TGTGCCAGCAGGGGGACAGGCAATACGCAGTATTTT.

This clonotype has at least ten counts. The chain uses TRBV25-1 and TRBJ1-1, with D unclear. V was clipped by 4 bases and J by 2 bases, with 11 bases between them. This CDR3 is 14 amino acids long. Germline V lookup: CDR1 MGHDK, CDR2 SYGVNS. CDR3 sequence: CASSATTLNTEAFF. DNA of the CDR3: TGTGCCAGCAGTGCTACGACACTTAACACTGAAGCTTTCTTT.

At least ten counts were recorded for this clonotype. The DNA of the CDR3 is TGCAGTGCTAGATACTGGATACAAGAGACCCAGTACTTC. This gives the protein CSARYWIQETQYF. This chain connects TRBV20-1 to TRBJ2-5; unclear D gene. With 2 bases removed from V and 2 bases from J, the gap between germline ends came to 9 bases. This CDR3 is 13 amino acids long. Germline V gene lookup returns CDR1 DFQATT and CDR2 SNEGSKA (reference sequence).

At least ten counts were recorded for this clonotype. V usage is TRBV28 and J usage is TRBJ2-3; 9 bases match TRBD1. Germline CDR1 reads MDHEN; CDR2 reads SYDVKM. V was clipped by 5 bases and J by 6 bases; unmatched bases: 6. This CDR3 is 14 amino acids long. The CDR3 bases are TGTGCCAGCAGTACACAGGGGGCGCTTGATACGCAGTATTTT. Its translation: CASSTQGALDTQYF. Looking up the rest from reference TRBV28 and TRBJ2-3 gives the full variable domain: DVKVTQSSRYLVKRTGEKVFLECVQDMDHENMFWYRQDPGLGLRLIYFSYDVKMKEKGDIPEGYSVSREKKERFSLILESASTNQTSMYLCASSTQGALDTQYFGPGTRLTVL.

This clonotype was recorded many times. The chain couples TRBV5-6 to TRBJ1-6; D uncertain. The V end lost 7 bases, the J end lost 11 bases, and 22 bases lay between the germline ends. The CDR3 is 15 amino acids. Germline CDR1 reads SGHDT; CDR2 reads YYEEEE. CDR3 nucleotide sequence: TGTGCCAGCCACCGGGGATTAACGGCGATGCCACCCCTCCACTTT. It encodes CASHRGLTAMPPLHF.

This clonotype came up a few times. This chain uses TRBV10-3 with TRBJ2-3; D gene ambiguous. The V end lost 3 bases, the J end lost 0 bases, and 10 bases lay between the germline ends. This CDR3 spans 15 amino acids. Looked up from germline, CDR1 is ENHRY and CDR2 is SYGVKD. In DNA, the CDR3 is TGTGCCATCAGTGACGAGGCAGCTAGCACAGATACGCAGTATTTT. It yields the protein CAISDEAASTDTQYF.

The sample holds one count of this clonotype. This chain uses TRBV4-2 with TRBJ2-1; D might be TRBD2 (6 bases). V was clipped by 0 bases and J by 3 bases, with 12 bases between them. Germline CDR1 and CDR2: LGHNA and YNFKEQ. The CDR3 has 16 amino acids. The DNA of the CDR3 is TGTGCCAGCAGCCAAGATACCGGGAGTATCTACAATGAGCAGTTCTTC. The encoded protein is CASSQDTGSIYNEQFF.

This clonotype has a count of ten or more. This chain links TRBV4-3 with TRBJ2-1, with TRBD2 matching over 7 bases. The CDR3 is made up of 17 amino acids. Trimming at V came to 0 bases and at J to 5 bases, leaving 10 bases not matched to a gene. The germline V gene encodes CDR1 LGHNA and CDR2 YSLEER. The CDR3 DNA is TGCGCCAGCAGCCAAGAGAATAGCGGGCTTAATAACAATGAGCAGTTCTTC. It yields the protein CASSQENSGLNNNEQFF.

This clonotype came up many times. The V gene is TRBV20-1, the J gene TRBJ2-1, with a tentative D call TRBD2 (5 bases). V lost 6 bases and J 7 bases, leaving 16 bases between the germline ends. In germline, CDR1 is DFQATT, CDR2 SNEGSKA (reference sequence). The CDR3 covers 13 residues. The CDR3 reads CSAPGDRRNEQFF. In nucleotides, the CDR3 is TGCAGTGCCCCCGGGGATCGGAGAAATGAGCAGTTCTTC.